The 12 T cell receptor beta chains below all came from one sample that was sequenced in a study of post-analysis software for immune sequencing data. Study-wide points: TRBV segments more frequent in patients than in controls numbered roughly 5 and included TRBV5-6, TRBV5-1 and TRBV20-1.

Their target antigens are unknown. Prepared TCR beta cDNA libraries contained unique molecular identifiers. TCRdb ran MiXCR on the PCR reads and lists one entry per CDR3 protein. The sample has hundreds of thousands of distinct CDR3 sequences, roughly 27% seen once. The specimen was blood. The receptors come from a girl aged 10 to 17 with multiple sclerosis.

This clonotype was detected only a few times. This chain joins TRBV29-1 and TRBJ1-4; D call uncertain. CDR1 SQVTM and CDR2 ANQGSEA come from the germline V gene. The CDR3 covers 13 residues. Trimming took 4 bases from V and 8 from J, leaving 14 bases between them. The DNA for the CDR3 is TGCAGCGTTGCGAGGGATCCTGGGGAAAAACTGTTTTTT. As protein: CSVARDPGEKLFF.

This clonotype came up a few times. V gene TRBV2 combines with J gene TRBJ2-7; 11 nucleotides align to TRBD2. V dropped 4 bases and J dropped 0; count of bases not matched to a gene: 5. This CDR3 spans 16 amino acids. Per the germline V gene, CDR1 is SNHLY and CDR2 is FYNNEI. The CDR3 loop reads CASSATTSGTSYEQYF. CDR3 in DNA: TGTGCCAGCAGTGCAACGACTAGCGGGACCTCCTACGAGCAGTACTTC.

For the CDR3, the DNA is TGCAGTGCTAGCACCCACGCCGGCGGGGGGCGTGATGAGCAGTTCTTC. It is translated as CSASTHAGGGRDEQFF. The chain carries TRBV20-1 and TRBJ2-1; 8 bases are a match to TRBD2. Germline lookup yields CDR1 DFQATT and CDR2 SNEGSKA (reference sequence). The CDR3 spans 16 residues. V lost 3 bases to trimming and J lost 8 bases; unmatched junction nucleotides: 15.

This clonotype appeared a few times. The rearrangement links TRBV6-2 or TRBV6-3 to TRBJ2-1, with no clear D. V was pared by 4 bases and J by 9 bases, with 16 bases between. The germline CDR1 and CDR2 sequences are MNHEY and SVGEGT. The CDR3 loop spans 14 amino acids. In DNA, the CDR3 is TGTGCCAGCAGTTTAGCATCAGACGGTTTTGAGCAGTTCTTC. Encoded protein: CASSLASDGFEQFF.

In this sample, this clonotype turned up many times. This sequence joins TRBV20-1 and TRBJ2-3, with 9 bases matching TRBD2. The CDR3 contains 13 residues. CDR1 DFQATT and CDR2 SNEGSKA come from the germline V gene (reference sequence). The junction had 7 bases not matched to a gene; V was cut back by 6 bases and J by 6 bases. In DNA form, the CDR3 reads TGCAGTGCGCCTAGCGGGAACATCGATACGCAGTATTTT. This encodes CSAPSGNIDTQYF.

The chain uses TRBV7-9 and TRBJ2-7; perhaps TRBD2 as D (6 bases). V dropped 8 bases and J dropped 0 bases, with 14 bases sitting between them. The CDR3 runs 14 residues. The germline gives CDR1 SEHNR, CDR2 FQNEAQ (reference sequence). In DNA form, the CDR3 reads TGTGCCAGCGCCAGACGGGGGAGCTCCTACGAGCAGTACTTC. Residues: CASARRGSSYEQYF.

The chain uses TRBV10-2 and TRBJ2-5; D may correspond to TRBD1 or TRBD2 (6 bases each). From germline, CDR1 is WSHSY and CDR2 SAAADI. CDR3 length: 14 residues. V was pared by 7 bases and J by 5 bases, with 17 bases between. CDR3 coding DNA: TGCGCCAGCACCGCACGGGGGCAGGGGGAGACCCAGTACTTC. Encoded protein: CASTARGQGETQYF.

Note on this clonotype: A much more abundant neighbour one base away suggests this may be a read error. J is TRBJ2-3 and V is TRBV24-1, with D hard to call. The CDR3 totals 11 residues. Trimming removed 9 bases at V and 4 bases at J, with 7 bases between. From germline, CDR1 is KGHDR and CDR2 SFDVKD. The CDR3 loop reads CATGSADTQYF. Written as DNA, the CDR3 is TGTGCCACCGGTTCGGCAGATACGCAGTATTTT.

J is TRBJ2-5 and V is TRBV20-1; the D gene is possibly TRBD1 (5 bases). V lost 3 bases to trimming and J lost 11 bases, with 22 bases between them. CDR1 and CDR2 from the germline V gene are DFQATT and SNEGSKA (reference sequence). The CDR3 contains 14 residues. The CDR3 loop reads CSARGLRRGNEQYF. DNA of the CDR3: TGCAGTGCTAGGGGGCTGCGAAGAGGCAATGAGCAGTACTTC.

The V gene is TRBV27, the J gene TRBJ2-7; TRBD1 might be the D (6 bases). The CDR3 extends over 14 amino acids. Trimming removed 7 bases from V and 7 bases from J, with 20 bases in between. Germline assignment: CDR1 MNHEY and CDR2 SMNVEV (reference sequence). CDR3 sequence reads: CASKLELADREQYF. The CDR3 nucleotides are TGTGCCAGCAAGCTAGAACTCGCCGACAGGGAGCAGTACTTC.

In this sample, this clonotype turned up a few times. V and J are TRBV6-5 and TRBJ1-2; D might be TRBD1 (5 bases). Looked up from germline, CDR1 is MNHEY and CDR2 is SVGAGI. This CDR3 contains 13 residues. With 7 bases removed from V and 8 bases from J, the gap between germline ends came to 17 bases. CDR3 loop: CASTLTRGFGYTF. CDR3 coding DNA: TGTGCCAGCACCCTTACTAGGGGTTTCGGCTACACCTTC.

The table lists this clonotype with a few counts. An end of the junction does not agree with germline; a read error may underlie this. The chain joins TRBV4-1 to TRBJ2-5; either TRBD1 or TRBD2 may fit D (5 bases each). Germline values: CDR1 MGHRA, CDR2 YSYEKL. This CDR3 contains 16 residues. This CDR3 reads CASSQGKGPWAKTQYF. Written as DNA, the CDR3 is TGCGCTAGCAGCCAAGGGAAGGGACCTTGGGCAAAGACCCAGTACTTC.